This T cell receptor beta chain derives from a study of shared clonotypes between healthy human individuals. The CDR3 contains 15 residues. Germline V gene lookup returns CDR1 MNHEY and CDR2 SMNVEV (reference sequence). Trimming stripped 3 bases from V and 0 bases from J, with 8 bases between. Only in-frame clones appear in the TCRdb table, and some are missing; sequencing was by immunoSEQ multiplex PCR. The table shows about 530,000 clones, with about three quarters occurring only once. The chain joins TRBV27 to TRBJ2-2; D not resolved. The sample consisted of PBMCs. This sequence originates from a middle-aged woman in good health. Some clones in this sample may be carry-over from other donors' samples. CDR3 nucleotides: TGTGCCAGCAGTTTCGGCGGAACGAACACCGGGGAGCTGTTTTTT. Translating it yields CASSFGGTNTGELFF.